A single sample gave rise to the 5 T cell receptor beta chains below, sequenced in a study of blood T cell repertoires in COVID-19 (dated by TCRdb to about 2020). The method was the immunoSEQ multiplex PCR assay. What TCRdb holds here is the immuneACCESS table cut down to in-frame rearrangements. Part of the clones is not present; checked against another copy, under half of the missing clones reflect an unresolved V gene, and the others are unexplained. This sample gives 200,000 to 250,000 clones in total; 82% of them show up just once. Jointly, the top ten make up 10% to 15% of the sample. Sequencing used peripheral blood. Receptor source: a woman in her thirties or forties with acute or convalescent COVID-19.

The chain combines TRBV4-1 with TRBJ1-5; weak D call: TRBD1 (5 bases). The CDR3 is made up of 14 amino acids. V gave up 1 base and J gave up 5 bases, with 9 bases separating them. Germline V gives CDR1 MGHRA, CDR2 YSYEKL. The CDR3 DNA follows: TGCGCCAGCAGCCAAGGGACCAGGGATCAGCCCCAGCATTTT. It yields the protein CASSQGTRDQPQHF.

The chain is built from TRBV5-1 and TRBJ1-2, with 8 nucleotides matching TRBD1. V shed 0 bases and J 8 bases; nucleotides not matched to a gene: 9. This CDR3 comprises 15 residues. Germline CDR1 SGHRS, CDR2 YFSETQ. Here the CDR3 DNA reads TGCGCCAGCAGCTTGGTGCAGGGGGCGGCCATAGGCTACACCTTC. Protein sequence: CASSLVQGAAIGYTF.

CDR3 DNA sequence: TGTGCTAGTGGTTTGGTGATGACCTCAGGCGACTATGGCTACACCTTC. Translation gives CASGLVMTSGDYGYTF. The gene calls are TRBV12-5 and TRBJ1-2; D remains ambiguous. The CDR3 spans 16 residues. CDR1 LGHNT and CDR2 FRNRAP come from the germline V gene. With 0 bases removed from V and 3 bases from J, the gap between germline ends came to 14 bases.

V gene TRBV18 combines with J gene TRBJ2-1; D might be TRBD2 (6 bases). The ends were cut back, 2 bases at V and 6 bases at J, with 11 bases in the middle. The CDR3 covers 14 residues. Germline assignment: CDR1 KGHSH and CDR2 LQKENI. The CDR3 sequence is CASSPRPGLNEQFF. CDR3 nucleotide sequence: TGTGCCAGCTCACCAAGGCCGGGACTCAATGAGCAGTTCTTC.

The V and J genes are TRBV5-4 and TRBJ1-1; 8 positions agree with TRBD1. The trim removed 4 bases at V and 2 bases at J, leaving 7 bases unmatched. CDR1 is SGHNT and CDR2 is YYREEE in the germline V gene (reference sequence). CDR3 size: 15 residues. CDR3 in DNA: TGTGCCAGCAGCCGAAAAGACAGGGGTAACACTGAAGCTTTCTTT. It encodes CASSRKDRGNTEAFF. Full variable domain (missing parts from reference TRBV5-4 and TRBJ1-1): ETGVTQSPTHLIKTRGQQVTLRCSSQSGHNTVSWYQQALGQGPQFIFQYYREEENGRGNFPPRFSGLQFPNYSSELNVNALELDDSALYLCASSRKDRGNTEAFFGQGTRLTVV.